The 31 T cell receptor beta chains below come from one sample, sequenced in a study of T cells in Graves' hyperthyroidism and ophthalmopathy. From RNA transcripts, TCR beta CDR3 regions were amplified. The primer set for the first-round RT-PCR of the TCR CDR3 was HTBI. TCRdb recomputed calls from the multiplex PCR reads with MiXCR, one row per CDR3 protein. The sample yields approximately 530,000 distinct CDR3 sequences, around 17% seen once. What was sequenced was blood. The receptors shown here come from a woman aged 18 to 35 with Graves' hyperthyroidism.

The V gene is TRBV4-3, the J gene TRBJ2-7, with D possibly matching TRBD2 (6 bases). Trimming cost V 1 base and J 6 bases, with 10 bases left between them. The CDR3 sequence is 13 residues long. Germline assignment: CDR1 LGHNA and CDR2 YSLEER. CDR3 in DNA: TGCGCCAGCAGCCAAGTCGGGGGAGGCGAGCAGTACTTC. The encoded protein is CASSQVGGGEQYF.

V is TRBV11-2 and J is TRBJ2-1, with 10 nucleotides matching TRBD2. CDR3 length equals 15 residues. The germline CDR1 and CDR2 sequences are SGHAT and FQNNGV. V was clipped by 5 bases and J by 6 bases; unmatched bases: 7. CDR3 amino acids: CASSGRTSGINEQFF. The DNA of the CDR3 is TGTGCCAGCAGCGGACGGACTAGCGGCATCAATGAGCAGTTCTTC.

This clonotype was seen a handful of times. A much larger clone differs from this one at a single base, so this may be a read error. In DNA, the CDR3 is TGTGCCACCCGACAGGGGAACACTGAAGCTTTCTTT. This sequence encodes CATRQGNTEAFF. This chain links TRBV19 with TRBJ1-1; 7 bases fit TRBD1. V was clipped by 10 bases and J by 1 base; unmatched bases: 3. Germline CDR1 and CDR2: LNHDA and SQIVND (reference sequence). The CDR3 contains 12 residues.

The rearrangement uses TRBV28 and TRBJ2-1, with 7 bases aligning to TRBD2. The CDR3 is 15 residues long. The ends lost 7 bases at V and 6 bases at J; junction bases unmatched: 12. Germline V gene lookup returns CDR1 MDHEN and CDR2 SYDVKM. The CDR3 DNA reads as TGTGCCAGCATCCCCTGGGCGGGAGTTTTCAATGAGCAGTTCTTC. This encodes CASIPWAGVFNEQFF.

The CDR3 DNA sequence: TGTGCCAGCAGTTACTCGACAGAAGTCTACGAGCAGTACTTC. This encodes CASSYSTEVYEQYF. This sequence joins TRBV6-5 and TRBJ2-7; a possible D gene is TRBD1 (5 bases). Trimming cost V 0 bases and J 3 bases, with 9 bases left between them. This CDR3 is built from 14 residues. Germline V CDR1 and CDR2: MNHEY, SVGAGI.

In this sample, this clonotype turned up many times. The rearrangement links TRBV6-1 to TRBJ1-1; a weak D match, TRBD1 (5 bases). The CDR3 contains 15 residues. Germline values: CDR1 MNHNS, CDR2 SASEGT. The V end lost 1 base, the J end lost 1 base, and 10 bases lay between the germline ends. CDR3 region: CASSEDSRENTEAFF. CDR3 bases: TGTGCCAGCAGTGAAGATAGCAGGGAGAACACTGAAGCTTTCTTT.

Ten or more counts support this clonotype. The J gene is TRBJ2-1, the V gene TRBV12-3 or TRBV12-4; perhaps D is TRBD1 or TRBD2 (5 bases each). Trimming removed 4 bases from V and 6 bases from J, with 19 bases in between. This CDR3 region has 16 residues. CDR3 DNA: TGTGCCAGCAGTTGGCGGGCCGGGGCGGGCCTCAATGAGCAGTTCTTC. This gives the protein CASSWRAGAGLNEQFF.

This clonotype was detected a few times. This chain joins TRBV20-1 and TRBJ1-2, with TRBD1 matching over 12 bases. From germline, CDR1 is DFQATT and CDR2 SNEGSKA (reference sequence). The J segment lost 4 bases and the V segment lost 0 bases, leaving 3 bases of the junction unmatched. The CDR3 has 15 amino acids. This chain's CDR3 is CSARDRDRGLYGYTF. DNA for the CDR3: TGCAGTGCTAGAGACCGGGACAGGGGGCTCTATGGCTACACCTTC.

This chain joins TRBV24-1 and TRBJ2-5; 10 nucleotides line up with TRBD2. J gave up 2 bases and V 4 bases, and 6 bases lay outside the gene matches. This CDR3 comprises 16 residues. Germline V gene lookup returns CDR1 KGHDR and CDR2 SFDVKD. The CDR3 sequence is CATSDPLAGLQETQYF. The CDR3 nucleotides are TGTGCCACCAGTGACCCACTAGCGGGATTGCAAGAGACCCAGTACTTC.

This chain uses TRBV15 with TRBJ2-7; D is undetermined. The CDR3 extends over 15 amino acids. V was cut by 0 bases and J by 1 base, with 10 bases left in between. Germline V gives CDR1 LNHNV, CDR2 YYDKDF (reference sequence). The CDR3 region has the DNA TGTGCCACCAGCAGAGAAAATAGGCGTTCCTACGAGCAGTACTTC. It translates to CATSRENRRSYEQYF.

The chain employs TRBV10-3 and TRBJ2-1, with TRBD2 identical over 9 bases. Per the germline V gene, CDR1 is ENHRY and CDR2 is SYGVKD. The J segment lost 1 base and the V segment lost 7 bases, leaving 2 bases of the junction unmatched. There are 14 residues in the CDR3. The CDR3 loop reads CAIIAGVSYNEQFF. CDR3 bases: TGTGCCATCATAGCGGGAGTATCCTACAATGAGCAGTTCTTC.

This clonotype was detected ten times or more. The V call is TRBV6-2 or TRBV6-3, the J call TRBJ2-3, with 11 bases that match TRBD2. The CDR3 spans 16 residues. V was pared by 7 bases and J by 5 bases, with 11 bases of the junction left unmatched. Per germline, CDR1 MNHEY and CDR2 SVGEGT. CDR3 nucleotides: TGTGCCAGCAACTATTATCTAGCGGGGGGCCGAGATACGCAGTATTTT. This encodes CASNYYLAGGRDTQYF.

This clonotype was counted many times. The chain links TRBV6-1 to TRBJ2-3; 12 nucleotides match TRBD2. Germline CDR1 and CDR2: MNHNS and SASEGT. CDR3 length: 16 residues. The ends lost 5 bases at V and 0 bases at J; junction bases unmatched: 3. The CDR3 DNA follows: TGTGCCAGCAGTAGGACTAGCGGGGATAGCACAGATACGCAGTATTTT. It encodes CASSRTSGDSTDTQYF.

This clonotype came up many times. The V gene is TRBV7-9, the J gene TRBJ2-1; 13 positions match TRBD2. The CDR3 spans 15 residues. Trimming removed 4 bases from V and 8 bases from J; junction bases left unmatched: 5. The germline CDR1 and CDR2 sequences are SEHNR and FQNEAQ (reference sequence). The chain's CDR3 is CASSSRTSGGYEQFF. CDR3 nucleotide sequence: TGTGCCAGCAGCTCCCGGACTAGCGGGGGTTATGAGCAGTTCTTC.

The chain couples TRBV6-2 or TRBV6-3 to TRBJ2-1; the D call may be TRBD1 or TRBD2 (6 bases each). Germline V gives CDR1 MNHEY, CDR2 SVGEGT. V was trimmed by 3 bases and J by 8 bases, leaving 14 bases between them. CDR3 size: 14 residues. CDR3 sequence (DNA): TGTGCCAGCAGTTATTTCGGGGGCGCGGATGAGCAGTTCTTC. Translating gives CASSYFGGADEQFF.

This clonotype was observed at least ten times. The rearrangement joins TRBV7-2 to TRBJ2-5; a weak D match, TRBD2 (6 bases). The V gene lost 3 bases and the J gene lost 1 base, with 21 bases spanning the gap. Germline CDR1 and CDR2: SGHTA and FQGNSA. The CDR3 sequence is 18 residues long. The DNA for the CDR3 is TGTGCCAGCAGCTTCCCGACTACATTCCGGGACTCCCAAGAGACCCAGTACTTC. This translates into CASSFPTTFRDSQETQYF.

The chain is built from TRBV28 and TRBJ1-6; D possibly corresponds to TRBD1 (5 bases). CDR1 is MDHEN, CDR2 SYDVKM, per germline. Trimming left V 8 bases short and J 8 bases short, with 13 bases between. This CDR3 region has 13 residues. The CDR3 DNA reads TGTGCCAGCGGGGGGACGGTATATTCACCCCTCCACTTT. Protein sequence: CASGGTVYSPLHF.

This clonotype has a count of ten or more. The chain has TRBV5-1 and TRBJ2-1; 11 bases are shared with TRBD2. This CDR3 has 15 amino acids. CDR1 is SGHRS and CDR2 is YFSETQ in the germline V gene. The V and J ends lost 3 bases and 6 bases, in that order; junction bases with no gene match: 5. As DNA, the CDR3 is TGCGCCAGCAGCTCCACCGGACTAGCGGGCAATGAGCAGTTCTTC. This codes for CASSSTGLAGNEQFF.

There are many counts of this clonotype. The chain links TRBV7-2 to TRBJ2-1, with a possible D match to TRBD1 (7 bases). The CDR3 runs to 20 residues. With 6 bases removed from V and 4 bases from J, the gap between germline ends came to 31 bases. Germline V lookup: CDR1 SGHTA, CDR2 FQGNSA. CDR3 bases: TGTGCCAGCAGAGGCCTAACCGGGACAGTTAAGGAGGGCATGTACAATGAGCAGTTCTTC. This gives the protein CASRGLTGTVKEGMYNEQFF.

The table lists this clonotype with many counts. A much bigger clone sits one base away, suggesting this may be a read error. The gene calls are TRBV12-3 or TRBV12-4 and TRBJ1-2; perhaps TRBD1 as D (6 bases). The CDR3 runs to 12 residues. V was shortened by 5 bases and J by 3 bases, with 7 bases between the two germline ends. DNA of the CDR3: TGTGCCAGCAGTCAGGGGTACTATGGCTACACCTTC. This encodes CASSQGYYGYTF.

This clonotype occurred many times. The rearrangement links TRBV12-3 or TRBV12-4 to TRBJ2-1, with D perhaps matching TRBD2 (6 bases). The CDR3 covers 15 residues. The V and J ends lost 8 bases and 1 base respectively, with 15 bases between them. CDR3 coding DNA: TGTGCCAGCCTCCTTGGGGGGAGGTCCTACAATGAGCAGTTCTTC. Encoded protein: CASLLGGRSYNEQFF.

The CDR3 DNA is TGCAGTTGGGCTAGCGGGAGGGCAAGAGAGCAGTTCTTC. It encodes CSWASGRAREQFF. The J gene is TRBJ2-1, the V gene TRBV20-1, with 12 bases matching TRBD2. The CDR3 totals 13 residues. V gave up 8 bases and J gave up 10 bases; unmatched junction bases: 9. The germline CDR1 and CDR2 sequences are DFQATT and SNEGSKA (reference sequence).

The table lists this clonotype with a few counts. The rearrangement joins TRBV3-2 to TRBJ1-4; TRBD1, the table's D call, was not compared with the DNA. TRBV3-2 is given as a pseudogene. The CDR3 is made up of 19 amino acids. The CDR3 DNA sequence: TGTGCCAGCAGCCACAATCTCTCGGACAGGCAGACAACTAATGAAAAACTGTTTTTT. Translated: CASSHNLSDRQTTNEKLFF.

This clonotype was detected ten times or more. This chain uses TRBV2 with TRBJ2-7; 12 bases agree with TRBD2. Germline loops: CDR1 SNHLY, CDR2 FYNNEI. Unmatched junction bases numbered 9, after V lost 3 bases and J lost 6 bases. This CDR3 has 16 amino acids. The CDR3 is CASSEVSSGRASEQYF. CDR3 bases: TGTGCCAGCAGTGAGGTTTCTAGCGGGAGGGCCTCCGAGCAGTACTTC.

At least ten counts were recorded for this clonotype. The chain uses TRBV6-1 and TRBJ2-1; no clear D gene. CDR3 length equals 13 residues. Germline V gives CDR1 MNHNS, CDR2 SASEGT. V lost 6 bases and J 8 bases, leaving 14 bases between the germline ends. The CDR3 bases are TGTGCCAGCAGCCAAAAGGGTAGGGATGAGCAGTTCTTC. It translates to CASSQKGRDEQFF.

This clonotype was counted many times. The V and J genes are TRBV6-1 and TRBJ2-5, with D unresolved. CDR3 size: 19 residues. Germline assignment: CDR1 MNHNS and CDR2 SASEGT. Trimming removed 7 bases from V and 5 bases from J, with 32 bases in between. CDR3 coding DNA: TGTGCCAGCACCCAGGACCGCCTAGTTATCGGTAACTTCGAGGAGACCCAGTACTTC. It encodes CASTQDRLVIGNFEETQYF.

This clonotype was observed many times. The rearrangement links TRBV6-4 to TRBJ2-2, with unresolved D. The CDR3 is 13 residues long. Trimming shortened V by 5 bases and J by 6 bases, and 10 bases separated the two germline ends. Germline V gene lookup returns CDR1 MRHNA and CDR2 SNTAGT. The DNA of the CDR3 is TGTGCCAGCAGTTCTTCCGACGCCGGGGAGCTGTTTTTT. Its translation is CASSSSDAGELFF.

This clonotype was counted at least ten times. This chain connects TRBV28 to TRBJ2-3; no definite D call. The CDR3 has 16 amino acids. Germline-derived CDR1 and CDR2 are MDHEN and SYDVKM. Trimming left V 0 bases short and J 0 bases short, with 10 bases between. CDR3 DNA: TGTGCCAGCAGTTTATGGGGGTGGTCTAGCACAGATACGCAGTATTTT. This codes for CASSLWGWSSTDTQYF.

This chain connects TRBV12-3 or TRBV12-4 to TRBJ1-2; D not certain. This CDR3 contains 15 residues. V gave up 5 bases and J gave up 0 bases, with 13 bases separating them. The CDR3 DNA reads TGTGCCAGCAGTCCCCGGGTTCTGCCTAACTATGGCTACACCTTC. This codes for CASSPRVLPNYGYTF.

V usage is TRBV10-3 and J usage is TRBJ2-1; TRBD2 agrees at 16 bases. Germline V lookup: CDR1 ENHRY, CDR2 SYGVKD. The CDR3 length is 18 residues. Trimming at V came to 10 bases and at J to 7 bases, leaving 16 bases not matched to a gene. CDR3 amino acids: CATKPGLAGGPVRNEQFF. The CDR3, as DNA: TGTGCCACCAAACCGGGACTAGCGGGAGGGCCTGTTCGTAATGAGCAGTTCTTC.

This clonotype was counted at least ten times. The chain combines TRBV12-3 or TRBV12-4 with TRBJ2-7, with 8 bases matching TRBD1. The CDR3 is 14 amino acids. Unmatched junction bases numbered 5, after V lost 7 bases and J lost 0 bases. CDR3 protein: CASTRDRSSYEQYF. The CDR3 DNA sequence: TGTGCCAGCACTCGGGACAGGAGCTCCTACGAGCAGTACTTC.